This TCR beta chain comes out of a study of post-analysis software for immune sequencing data. Findings of the study overall: TRBV5-6, TRBV5-1 and TRBV20-1 were among 4 or 5 TRBV segments more frequent in patients than controls.

Germline lookup yields CDR1 SGHTA and CDR2 FQGNSA. The CDR3 has 14 residues. The V and J ends lost 0 bases and 2 bases respectively, with 6 bases between them. Built from TCR beta cDNA, the libraries had unique molecular identifiers in them. TCRdb reanalysed the PCR reads using MiXCR and keeps one entry per CDR3 protein. The repertoire holds approximately 160,000 distinct CDR3 sequences, around 30% seen once, with about 1.4% in the top ten. Remarks on this clonotype: Its antigen remains unknown. A much larger clone differs from this one at a single base, so this may be a read error.

The sequenced material came from blood. The gene calls are TRBV7-2 and TRBJ2-3; D is undetermined. The receptor was derived from a girl between 5 and 17 years old with multiple sclerosis. The CDR3 sequence is CTSSLAVFTDTQYF. The CDR3, as DNA: TGTACCAGCAGCTTAGCGGTCTTCACAGATACGCAGTATTTT.